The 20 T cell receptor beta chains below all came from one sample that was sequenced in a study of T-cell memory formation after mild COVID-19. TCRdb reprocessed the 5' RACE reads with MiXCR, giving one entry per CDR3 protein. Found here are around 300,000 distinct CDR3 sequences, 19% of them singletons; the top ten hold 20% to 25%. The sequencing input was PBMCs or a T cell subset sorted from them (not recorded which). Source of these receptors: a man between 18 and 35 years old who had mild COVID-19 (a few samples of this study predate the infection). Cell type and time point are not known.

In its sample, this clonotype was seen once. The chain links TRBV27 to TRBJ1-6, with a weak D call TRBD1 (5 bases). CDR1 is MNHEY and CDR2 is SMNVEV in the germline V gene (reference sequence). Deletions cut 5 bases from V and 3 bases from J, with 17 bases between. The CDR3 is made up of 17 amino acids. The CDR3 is CASSPFFEGIYNSPLHF. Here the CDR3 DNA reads TGTGCCAGCAGTCCCTTCTTCGAGGGGATCTATAATTCACCCCTCCACTTT.

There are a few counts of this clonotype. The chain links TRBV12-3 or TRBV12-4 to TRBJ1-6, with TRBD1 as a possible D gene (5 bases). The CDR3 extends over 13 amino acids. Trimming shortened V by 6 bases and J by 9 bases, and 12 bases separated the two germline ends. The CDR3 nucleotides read TGTGCCAGCAGCCCCCAGACAGTTTCACCCCTCCACTTT. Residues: CASSPQTVSPLHF.

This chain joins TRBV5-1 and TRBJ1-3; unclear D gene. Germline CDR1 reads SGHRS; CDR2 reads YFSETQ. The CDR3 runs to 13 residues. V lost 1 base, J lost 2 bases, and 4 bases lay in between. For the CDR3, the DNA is TGCGCCAGCAGCTTGATAACTGGAAACACCATATATTTT. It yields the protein CASSLITGNTIYF.

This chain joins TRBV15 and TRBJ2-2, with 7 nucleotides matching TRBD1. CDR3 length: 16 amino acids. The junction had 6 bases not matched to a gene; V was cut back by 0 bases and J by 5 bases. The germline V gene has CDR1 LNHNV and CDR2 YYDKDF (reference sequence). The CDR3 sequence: CATSRDRDRVTGELFF. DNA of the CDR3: TGTGCCACCAGCAGAGACCGTGACAGGGTTACCGGGGAGCTGTTTTTT.

The CDR3 protein is CASRNSRGRGEQYF. In nucleotides, the CDR3 is TGTGCCAGCAGGAACTCCAGGGGCCGGGGGGAGCAGTACTTC. V and J are TRBV27 and TRBJ2-7; D possibly matches TRBD1 or TRBD2 (6 bases each). The germline V gene has CDR1 MNHEY and CDR2 SMNVEV (reference sequence). Trimming took 6 bases from V and 7 from J, leaving 19 bases between them. CDR3 length: 14 amino acids.

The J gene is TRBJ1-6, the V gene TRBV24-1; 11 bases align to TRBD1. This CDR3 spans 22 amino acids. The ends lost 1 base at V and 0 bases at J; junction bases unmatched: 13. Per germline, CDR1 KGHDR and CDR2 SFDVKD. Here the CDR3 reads CATSDLEGTGGLMASYNSPLHF. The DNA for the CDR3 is TGTGCCACCAGTGATTTAGAAGGGACAGGGGGTTTAATGGCCTCCTATAATTCACCCCTCCACTTT.

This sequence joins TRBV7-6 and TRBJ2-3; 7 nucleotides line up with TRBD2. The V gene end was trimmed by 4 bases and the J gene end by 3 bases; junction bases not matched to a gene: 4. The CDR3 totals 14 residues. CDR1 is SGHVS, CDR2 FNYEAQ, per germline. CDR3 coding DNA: TGTGCCAGCAGCTCACTAGCGAGGACAGATACGCAGTATTTT. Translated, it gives CASSSLARTDTQYF. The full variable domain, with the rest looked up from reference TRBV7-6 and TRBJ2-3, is GAGVSQSPRYKVTKRGQDVALRCDPISGHVSLYWYRQALGQGPEFLTYFNYEAQQDKSGLPNDRFSAERPEGSISTLTIQRTEQRDSAMYRCASSSLARTDTQYFGPGTRLTVL.

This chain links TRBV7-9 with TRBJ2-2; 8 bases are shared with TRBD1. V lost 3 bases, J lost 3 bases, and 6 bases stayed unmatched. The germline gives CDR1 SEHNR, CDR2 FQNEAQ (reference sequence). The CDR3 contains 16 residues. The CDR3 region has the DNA TGTGCCAGCAGCTTGGGCCAGGGGGCGCACACCGGGGAGCTGTTTTTT. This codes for CASSLGQGAHTGELFF.

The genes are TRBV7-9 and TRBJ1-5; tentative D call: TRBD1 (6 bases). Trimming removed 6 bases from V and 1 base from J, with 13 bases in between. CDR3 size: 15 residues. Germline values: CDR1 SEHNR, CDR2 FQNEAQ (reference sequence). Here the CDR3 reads CASRFTGPSNQPQHF. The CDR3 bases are TGTGCCAGCAGGTTCACAGGGCCGAGCAATCAGCCCCAGCATTTT.

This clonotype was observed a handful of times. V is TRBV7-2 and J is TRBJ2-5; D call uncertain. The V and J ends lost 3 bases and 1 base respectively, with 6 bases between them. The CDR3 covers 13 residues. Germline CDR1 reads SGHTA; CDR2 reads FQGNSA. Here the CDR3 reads CASSFISQETQYF. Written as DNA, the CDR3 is TGTGCCAGCAGCTTTATCTCCCAAGAGACCCAGTACTTC.

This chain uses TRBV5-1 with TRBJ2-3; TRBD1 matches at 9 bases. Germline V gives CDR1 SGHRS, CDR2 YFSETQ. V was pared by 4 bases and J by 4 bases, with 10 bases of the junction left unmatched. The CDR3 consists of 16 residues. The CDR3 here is CASSPGQGFNADTQYF. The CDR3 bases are TGCGCCAGCAGCCCGGGACAGGGATTTAATGCAGATACGCAGTATTTT.

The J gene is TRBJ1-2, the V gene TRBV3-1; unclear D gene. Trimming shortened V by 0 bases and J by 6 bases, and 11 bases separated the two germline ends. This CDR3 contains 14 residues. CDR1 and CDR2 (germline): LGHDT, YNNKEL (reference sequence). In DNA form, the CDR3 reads TGTGCCAGCAGCCAAGACGCGGTGCGGGATGGCTACACCTTC. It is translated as CASSQDAVRDGYTF.

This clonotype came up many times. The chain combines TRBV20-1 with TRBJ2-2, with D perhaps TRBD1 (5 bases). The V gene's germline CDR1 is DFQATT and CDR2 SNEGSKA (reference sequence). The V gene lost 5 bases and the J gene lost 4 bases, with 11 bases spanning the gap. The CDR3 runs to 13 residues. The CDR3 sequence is CSAQTALTGELFF. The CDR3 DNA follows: TGCAGTGCTCAGACAGCTCTCACCGGGGAGCTGTTTTTT.

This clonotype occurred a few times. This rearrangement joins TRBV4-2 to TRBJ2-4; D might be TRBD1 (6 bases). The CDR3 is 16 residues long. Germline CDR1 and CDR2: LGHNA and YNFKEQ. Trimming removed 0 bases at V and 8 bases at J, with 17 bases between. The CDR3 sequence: CASSQDGQLSGYIQYF. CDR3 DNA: TGTGCCAGCAGCCAAGATGGACAGCTTTCGGGGTACATTCAGTACTTC.

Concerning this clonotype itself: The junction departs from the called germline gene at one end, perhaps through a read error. The CDR3 sequence: CASSQGRADLHF. DNA for the CDR3: TGTGCCAGCAGCCAAGGACGGGCCGACTTGCACTTC. This chain joins TRBV3-1 and TRBJ2-5; D gene unclear. The CDR3 has 12 amino acids. The germline gives CDR1 LGHDT, CDR2 YNNKEL (reference sequence).

CDR3 residues: CASSPDIDPYGYTF. As DNA, the CDR3 is TGTGCCAGCAGCCCCGACATAGACCCCTATGGCTACACCTTC. V usage is TRBV12-3 or TRBV12-4 and J usage is TRBJ1-2; unclear D gene. The length of the CDR3 is 14 residues. The V end was cut by 6 bases, the J end by 4 bases, with 15 bases between.

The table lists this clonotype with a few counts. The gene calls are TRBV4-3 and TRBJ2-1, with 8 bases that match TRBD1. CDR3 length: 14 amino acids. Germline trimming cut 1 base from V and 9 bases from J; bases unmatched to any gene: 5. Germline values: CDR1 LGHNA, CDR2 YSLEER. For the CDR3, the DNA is TGCGCCAGCAGCCAAGGGGCAGGGGGCGGTGAGCAGTTCTTC. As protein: CASSQGAGGGEQFF.

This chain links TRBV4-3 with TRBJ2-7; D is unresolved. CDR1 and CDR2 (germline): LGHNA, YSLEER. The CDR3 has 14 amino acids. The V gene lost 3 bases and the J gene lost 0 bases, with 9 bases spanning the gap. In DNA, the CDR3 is TGCGCCAGCAGCCAGGGCAGCTTCTCCTACGAGCAGTACTTC. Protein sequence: CASSQGSFSYEQYF.

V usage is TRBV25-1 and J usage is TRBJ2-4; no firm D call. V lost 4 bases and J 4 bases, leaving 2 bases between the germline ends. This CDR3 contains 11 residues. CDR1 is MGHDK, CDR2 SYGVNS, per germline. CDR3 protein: CASSVKNIQYF. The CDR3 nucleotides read TGTGCCAGCAGTGTGAAAAACATTCAGTACTTC.

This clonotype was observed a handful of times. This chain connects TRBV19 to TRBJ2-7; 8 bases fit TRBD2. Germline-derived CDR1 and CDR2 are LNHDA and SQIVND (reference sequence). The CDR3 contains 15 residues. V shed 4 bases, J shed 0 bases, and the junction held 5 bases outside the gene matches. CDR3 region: CASSTRGGLSYEQYF. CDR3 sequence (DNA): TGTGCCAGTAGTACCCGGGGGGGCCTCTCCTACGAGCAGTACTTC.